These 23 T cell receptor beta chains share one sample of origin, sequenced in a study of blood T cells in healthy people across ages. It was with a sample-barcoded 5' primer and a J-beta primer mix that a second PCR of roughly 6 to 11 cycles was run. MiXCR, applied by TCRdb to the 5' RACE reads, yields one record per CDR3 protein. The sample has under 1 million distinct CDR3 sequences; under 45% are singletons. The specimen sequenced was blood. The receptor set was obtained from a man aged 60 to 69 in good health.

The chain has TRBV6-1 and TRBJ1-6; D is perhaps TRBD1 (6 bases). Germline lookup yields CDR1 MNHNS and CDR2 SASEGT. The CDR3 totals 16 residues. Between the trimmed V and J ends, which lost 0 bases and 9 bases, there was a span of 15 bases. The CDR3 spells CASSEAVMQGPSPLHF. In DNA, the CDR3 is TGTGCCAGCAGTGAAGCGGTTATGCAGGGGCCTTCACCCCTCCACTTT.

The chain employs TRBV9 and TRBJ1-6; D unclear. The length of the CDR3 is 15 residues. CDR1 SGDLS and CDR2 YYNGEE come from the germline V gene. V dropped 1 base and J dropped 7 bases, with 12 bases sitting between them. The CDR3 nucleotides are TGTGCCAGCAGCGTATCGGGTACTGTAAATTCACCCCTCCACTTT. Amino acid sequence: CASSVSGTVNSPLHF.

The sample holds a few counts of this clonotype. The V call is TRBV28, the J call TRBJ1-2; no definite D call. CDR1 and CDR2 from the germline V gene are MDHEN and SYDVKM. The CDR3 has 11 amino acids. V was pared by 6 bases and J by 8 bases, with 10 bases between. The DNA for the CDR3 is TGTGCCAGCAGCCGTCTATCGGGCTACACCTTC. This codes for CASSRLSGYTF.

In this sample, this clonotype turned up a few times. This sequence joins TRBV2 and TRBJ2-2; unclear D gene. V was shortened by 10 bases and J by 0 bases, with 15 bases between the two germline ends. The CDR3 is made up of 15 amino acids. CDR1 and CDR2 (germline): SNHLY, FYNNEI. CDR3: CATRLSRANTGELFF. The DNA for the CDR3 is TGTGCCACCCGTCTCAGCCGAGCGAACACCGGGGAGCTGTTTTTT.

This rearrangement joins TRBV6-1 to TRBJ1-5; D call uncertain. The V gene lost 2 bases and the J gene lost 4 bases, with 6 bases spanning the gap. Germline V CDR1 and CDR2: MNHNS, SASEGT. CDR3 length: 13 residues. The CDR3 bases are TGTGCCAGCAGTGAACACGGGAATCAGCCCCAGCATTTT. It codes for CASSEHGNQPQHF.

CDR3 sequence (DNA): TGCAGTGCCAACGAAGAGACCCAGTACTTC. It specifies CSANEETQYF. This chain joins TRBV20-1 and TRBJ2-5; the D is unclear. CDR1 DFQATT and CDR2 SNEGSKA come from the germline V gene (reference sequence). Deletions cut 6 bases from V and 3 bases from J, with 5 bases between. The CDR3 extends over 10 amino acids.

The chain recombines TRBV20-1 with TRBJ2-7; the match to TRBD1 covers 10 bases. CDR1 and CDR2 from the germline V gene are DFQATT and SNEGSKA (reference sequence). The CDR3 contains 13 residues. The CDR3 region is CMCLGTGVNEQYF. CDR3 nucleotides: TGCATGTGCCTCGGGACAGGGGTCAACGAGCAGTACTTC.

The chain combines TRBV7-2 with TRBJ2-5, with 9 nucleotides matching TRBD2. With V trimmed by 5 bases and J by 13 bases, 23 bases remained unmatched. This CDR3 region has 17 residues. CDR1 and CDR2 from the germline V gene are SGHTA and FQGNSA. The CDR3 is CASSATGGAGGYNERYF. The CDR3 nucleotides read TGTGCCAGCAGCGCCACCGGAGGGGCGGGGGGGTACAATGAGCGGTACTTC.

The chain employs TRBV5-1 and TRBJ2-5; 7 bases map to TRBD1. Germline V gene lookup returns CDR1 SGHRS and CDR2 YFSETQ. The CDR3 runs to 16 residues. V lost 2 bases to trimming and J lost 4 bases; unmatched junction nucleotides: 11. The CDR3 sequence: CASSFGDQGVGETQYF. CDR3 DNA: TGCGCCAGCAGCTTTGGGGATCAGGGGGTAGGAGAGACCCAGTACTTC.

This clonotype was counted between two and nine times. J is TRBJ2-1 and V is TRBV21-1; the D segment call TRBD2 is taken from the table without a DNA check. TRBV21-1 is reported as a pseudogene. The CDR3 has 17 amino acids. The CDR3 nucleotides are TGTGCCAGCAGCAAAGCGCTTTCCAGGGTAGGGCACAATGAGCAGTTCTTC. Its translation is CASSKALSRVGHNEQFF.

This clonotype was found a few times. Written as DNA, the CDR3 is TGTGCCAGCAGACTGACTAGCGGGTTTACCGATGAGCAGTTCTTC. As protein: CASRLTSGFTDEQFF. J is TRBJ2-1 and V is TRBV7-8, with 10 positions matching TRBD2. CDR1 and CDR2 from the germline V gene are SGHVS and FQNEAQ. With 6 bases clipped from V and 8 bases from J, the junction kept 10 bases outside the gene matches. This CDR3 is built from 15 residues.

The V gene is TRBV28, the J gene TRBJ1-1; D is unresolved. The CDR3 contains 13 residues. Germline V CDR1 and CDR2: MDHEN, SYDVKM. The V gene lost 5 bases and the J gene lost 0 bases, with 7 bases spanning the gap. CDR3 nucleotides: TGTGCCAGCAGTCCGATGGTGAACACTGAAGCTTTCTTT. It translates to CASSPMVNTEAFF.

This clonotype was detected once. The chain carries TRBV2 and TRBJ1-2, with 7 bases aligning to TRBD1. With 6 bases clipped from V and 6 bases from J, the junction kept 13 bases outside the gene matches. Germline CDR1 is SNHLY and CDR2 is FYNNEI. This CDR3 is built from 15 residues. The CDR3 spells CASSQEMTGNHGYTF. CDR3 DNA: TGTGCCAGCAGCCAAGAGATGACAGGGAACCATGGCTACACCTTC. The whole variable domain, remainder taken from reference TRBV2 and TRBJ1-2, is EPEVTQTPSHQVTQMGQEVILRCVPISNHLYFYWYRQILGQKVEFLVSFYNNEISEKSEIFDDQFSVERPDGSNFTLKIRSTKLEDSAMYFCASSQEMTGNHGYTFGSGTRLTVV.

The rearrangement links TRBV20-1 to TRBJ2-7; 8 positions match TRBD2. The DNA end is a closer match to TRBJ2-5, so the J assignment may be wrong. There are 13 residues in the CDR3. CDR1 and CDR2 (germline): DFQATT, SNEGSKA (reference sequence). The CDR3 reads CSANGGARETQYF. In DNA form, the CDR3 reads TGCAGTGCTAACGGGGGGGCCAGGGAGACCCAGTACTTC.

The V and J genes are TRBV4-1 and TRBJ2-1; 9 bases fit TRBD1. V dropped 4 bases and J dropped 8; count of bases not matched to a gene: 6. This CDR3 comprises 14 residues. From germline, CDR1 is MGHRA and CDR2 YSYEKL. The CDR3 reads CASSRQGVRDEQFF. Here the CDR3 DNA reads TGCGCCAGCAGCCGACAGGGGGTCCGGGATGAGCAGTTCTTC.

The chain couples TRBV20-1 to TRBJ2-5; D not certain. Germline V CDR1 and CDR2: DFQATT, SNEGSKA (reference sequence). Trimming left V 0 bases short and J 1 base short, with 12 bases between. The CDR3 consists of 15 residues. DNA for the CDR3: TGCAGTGCTAGAGACCGATTGGGCTCCCAAGAGACCCAGTACTTC. Its protein is CSARDRLGSQETQYF.

The chain has TRBV11-3 and TRBJ1-1, with 9 bases lining up with TRBD1. This CDR3 contains 14 residues. Germline CDR1 SGHNT, CDR2 YENEEA. The ends lost 4 bases at V and 8 bases at J; junction bases unmatched: 8. The CDR3 region is CASSSALGQGEAFF. The CDR3 DNA reads TGTGCCAGCAGCTCTGCCTTAGGACAGGGGGAAGCTTTCTTT. The full variable domain, rest sourced from reference TRBV11-3 and TRBJ1-1, is EAGVVQSPRYKIIEKKQPVAFWCNPISGHNTLYWYLQNLGQGPELLIRYENEEAVDDSQLPKDRFSAERLKGVDSTLKIQPAELGDSAVYLCASSSALGQGEAFFGQGTRLTVV.

V is TRBV7-2 and J is TRBJ2-5; 7 positions match TRBD1. Germline V CDR1 and CDR2: SGHTA, FQGNSA. The CDR3 covers 16 residues. Germline trimming cut 3 bases from V and 4 bases from J; bases unmatched to any gene: 11. The CDR3 sequence is CASSFTGTEPRETQYF. CDR3 nucleotide sequence: TGTGCCAGCAGCTTTACTGGGACAGAGCCCCGAGAGACCCAGTACTTC.

V usage is TRBV7-2 and J usage is TRBJ2-3, with D hard to call. Trimming removed 5 bases from V and 2 bases from J, with 17 bases in between. From germline, CDR1 is SGHTA and CDR2 FQGNSA. The CDR3 is 16 residues long. This CDR3 reads CASSLNPVSFTDTQYF. As DNA, the CDR3 is TGTGCCAGCAGCCTCAACCCGGTTTCCTTCACAGATACGCAGTATTTT.

There are many counts of this clonotype. The V gene is TRBV7-2, the J gene TRBJ1-4, with D uncertain. This CDR3 contains 15 residues. Trimming took 5 bases from V and 0 from J, leaving 10 bases between them. Per the germline V gene, CDR1 is SGHTA and CDR2 is FQGNSA. CDR3 DNA: TGTGCCAGCAGCGCAAAGACTGCAACTAATGAAAAACTGTTTTTT. This codes for CASSAKTATNEKLFF.

Points on this clonotype: A clone one base away is much larger, so this may be a read error. This chain joins TRBV7-8 and TRBJ1-6; TRBD1 might be the D (5 bases). Germline V CDR1 and CDR2: SGHVS, FQNEAQ. CDR3 length equals 14 residues. CDR3 residues: CASRPDNHNSLLHF. The CDR3 DNA follows: TGTGCCAGCCGTCCGGACAACCATAATTCACTCCTCCACTTT.

This chain joins TRBV7-6 and TRBJ2-3; TRBD1 is a possible D gene (6 bases). This CDR3 region has 12 residues. Between the trimmed V and J ends, which lost 0 bases and 10 bases, there was a span of 8 bases. The V gene's germline CDR1 is SGHVS and CDR2 FNYEAQ. The CDR3 protein is CASSLAAGAQYF. The CDR3 DNA is TGTGCCAGCAGCTTAGCCGCAGGGGCGCAGTATTTT.

This clonotype was seen only a few times. The chain has TRBV20-1 and TRBJ1-4; no clear D gene. From germline, CDR1 is DFQATT and CDR2 SNEGSKA (reference sequence). The CDR3 extends over 13 amino acids. Trimming took 0 bases from V and 8 from J, leaving 10 bases between them. The CDR3 is CSARDPWGEKLFF. DNA for the CDR3: TGCAGTGCTAGAGATCCTTGGGGAGAAAAACTGTTTTTT.